Following are 9 T cell receptor beta chains from one sample sequenced in a study of T cell responses to AZD1222 COVID-19 vaccine. The assay was immunoSEQ multiplex PCR, and TCRdb's table has in-frame clones only and misses some. The table has about 120,000 clones, roughly 84% seen once. Source: peripheral blood, taken on day 0 of AZD1222 vaccination. The receptor source for this set is an adult in good health.

The chain joins TRBV27 to TRBJ2-7; D may be TRBD1 (5 bases). V lost 2 bases to trimming and J lost 6 bases, with 11 bases between them. Germline CDR1 MNHEY, CDR2 SMNVEV (reference sequence). CDR3 length: 13 amino acids. The CDR3 DNA reads TGTGCCAGCAGTTTAGTAAGGGGTCGCGAGCAGTACTTC. It yields the protein CASSLVRGREQYF.

This clone was found once. The chain couples TRBV5-5 to TRBJ1-2; D unclear. Trimming cost V 0 bases and J 3 bases, with 12 bases left between them. The CDR3 length is 15 residues. Germline values: CDR1 SGHKS, CDR2 YYEKEE (reference sequence). Here the CDR3 reads CASSLGAGWDYGYTF. For the CDR3, the DNA is TGTGCCAGCAGCTTGGGGGCGGGTTGGGACTATGGCTACACCTTC.

This clone was detected once. The chain couples TRBV6-5 to TRBJ2-2; 8 positions match TRBD1. The CDR3 covers 12 residues. V lost 10 bases to trimming and J lost 4 bases; unmatched junction nucleotides: 2. Germline V CDR1 and CDR2: MNHEY, SVGAGI. The CDR3 sequence: CATGGPTGELFF. CDR3 bases: TGTGCCACAGGGGGCCCCACCGGGGAGCTGTTTTTT.

This chain uses TRBV7-2 with TRBJ2-1; D unclear. V lost 0 bases and J 9 bases, leaving 18 bases between the germline ends. Germline V gives CDR1 SGHTA, CDR2 FQGNSA. The CDR3 loop spans 16 amino acids. CDR3 sequence (DNA): TGTGCCAGCAGCTTAGCCGCCGGGCCTTACGGCGGTGAGCAGTTCTTC. Translating gives CASSLAAGPYGGEQFF.

The chain links TRBV4-2 to TRBJ1-2; 9 bases align to TRBD1. The CDR3 contains 15 residues. V shed 3 bases and J 3 bases; nucleotides not matched to a gene: 5. Germline V lookup: CDR1 LGHNA, CDR2 YNFKEQ. CDR3 in amino acids: CASSHQGQGDYGYTF. CDR3 coding DNA: TGTGCCAGCAGCCACCAGGGACAGGGCGACTATGGCTACACCTTC.

The chain carries TRBV19 and TRBJ1-2; the D is unclear. The germline V gene has CDR1 LNHDA and CDR2 SQIVND (reference sequence). Trimming stripped 3 bases from V and 8 bases from J, with 13 bases between. The CDR3 covers 13 residues. In DNA, the CDR3 is TGTGCCAGTAGTATGGCTACCGCGGGAGGCTACACCTTC. This sequence encodes CASSMATAGGYTF.

The gene calls are TRBV7-2 and TRBJ1-5; 10 positions agree with TRBD1. Losses at the gene ends were 6 bases for V and 7 bases for J; bases not matched to a gene: 9. Per the germline V gene, CDR1 is SGHTA and CDR2 is FQGNSA. The CDR3 extends over 15 amino acids. The CDR3 DNA reads as TGTGCCAGCAGTCGACAGGGGGCAGTAAAGCAGCCCCAGCATTTT. Translating it yields CASSRQGAVKQPQHF.

This rearrangement joins TRBV5-6 to TRBJ1-3; 7 bases agree with TRBD1. The germline gives CDR1 SGHDT, CDR2 YYEEEE. The CDR3 has 15 amino acids. Unmatched junction bases numbered 6, after V lost 4 bases and J lost 2 bases. The CDR3 loop reads CASSARQGPGNTIYF. As DNA, the CDR3 is TGTGCCAGCAGCGCGAGACAGGGCCCTGGAAACACCATATATTTT.

The rearrangement joins TRBV7-2 to TRBJ1-2; 7 nucleotides agree with TRBD1. This CDR3 contains 16 residues. In germline, CDR1 is SGHTA, CDR2 FQGNSA. The V segment lost 5 bases and the J segment 7 bases; nucleotides outside the gene matches: 16. The CDR3 loop reads CASSQTGSAGVGGYTF. CDR3 nucleotides: TGTGCCAGCAGCCAGACAGGGAGTGCTGGGGTTGGTGGCTACACCTTC.